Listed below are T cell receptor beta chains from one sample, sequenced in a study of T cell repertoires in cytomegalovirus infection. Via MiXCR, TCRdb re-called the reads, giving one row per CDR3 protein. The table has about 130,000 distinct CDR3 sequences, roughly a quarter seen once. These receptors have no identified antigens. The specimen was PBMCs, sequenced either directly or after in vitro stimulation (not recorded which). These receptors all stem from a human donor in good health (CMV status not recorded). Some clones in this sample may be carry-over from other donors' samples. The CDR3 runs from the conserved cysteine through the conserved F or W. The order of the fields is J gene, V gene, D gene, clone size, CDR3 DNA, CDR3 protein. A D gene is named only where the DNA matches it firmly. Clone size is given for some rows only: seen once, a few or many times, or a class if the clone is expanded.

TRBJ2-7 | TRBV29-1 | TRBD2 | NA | TGTAGCGTGTTGAGTAGGAGGTGGCCTAGCGGTGCCTACGAGCAGTACTTC | CSVLSRRWPSGAYEQYF
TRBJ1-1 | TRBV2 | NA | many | TGTGCCAGCAGTGCCGATTCCCAAGCTTTCTTT | CASSADSQAFF
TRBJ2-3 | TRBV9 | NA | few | TGTGCCAGCAGCGTTAATGTACCAGATACGCAGTATTTT | CASSVNVPDTQYF
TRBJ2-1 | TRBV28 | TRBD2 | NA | TGTGCCAGCAGCAAGATGGGAGGGCCGTACAATGAGCAGTTCTTC | CASSKMGGPYNEQFF
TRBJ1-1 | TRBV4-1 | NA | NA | TGCGCCAGCAGCCAAGAGGGCACAATTTCTCAAGCTTTCTTT | CASSQEGTISQAFF
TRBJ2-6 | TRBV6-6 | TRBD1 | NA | TGTGCCAGCAGCGATAAGGACAGGTTGGCCAACGTCCTGACTTTC | CASSDKDRLANVLTF
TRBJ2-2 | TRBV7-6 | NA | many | TGTGCCAGCAGCCCGCGACAGACCGGGGAGCTGTTTTTT | CASSPRQTGELFF
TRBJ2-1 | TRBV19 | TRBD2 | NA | TGTGCCAGTAGTATAGGCGGCCCTCGGGGCGGGAGTGGATTTCGGGATGAGCAGTTCTTC | CASSIGGPRGGSGFRDEQFF
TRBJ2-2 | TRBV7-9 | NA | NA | TGTGCCAGCAGCTACCTTTCAGTCCCCACCGGGGAGCTGTTTTTT | CASSYLSVPTGELFF
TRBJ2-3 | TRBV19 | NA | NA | TGTGCCAGTAGTATAGAAGGCAGCACAGATACGCAGTATTTT | CASSIEGSTDTQYF
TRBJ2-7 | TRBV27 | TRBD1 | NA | TGTGCCAGCAGCGCTACAGGGGGCGGCCCCTACGAGCAGTACTTC | CASSATGGGPYEQYF
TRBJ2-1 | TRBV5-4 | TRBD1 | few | TGTGCCAGCACGACAGGGGGCATCTATGAGCAGTTCTTC | CASTTGGIYEQFF
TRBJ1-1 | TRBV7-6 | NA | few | TGTGCCAGCAGCTTAGCGAACAGGGAAGCTTTCTTT | CASSLANREAFF
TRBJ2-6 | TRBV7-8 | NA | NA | TGTGCCAGCAGCTCAATGGGCGATGGGGCCAACGTCCTGACTTTC | CASSSMGDGANVLTF
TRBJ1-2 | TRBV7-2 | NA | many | TGTGCCAGCAGCTTAGAAGGGACGGACTATGGCTACACCTTC | CASSLEGTDYGYTF
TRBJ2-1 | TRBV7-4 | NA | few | TGTGCCAGCACCACCTCCTGGAGCTCCTACAATGAGCAGTTCTTC | CASTTSWSSYNEQFF
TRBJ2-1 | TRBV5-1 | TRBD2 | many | TGCGCCAGCAGCTTGGGATCTAGCGGACTATACAATGAGCAGTTCTTC | CASSLGSSGLYNEQFF
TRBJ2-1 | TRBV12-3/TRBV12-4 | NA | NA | TGTGCCAGCATTACCGGGGCCCTAAATGAGCAGTTCTTC | CASITGALNEQFF
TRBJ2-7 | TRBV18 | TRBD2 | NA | TGTGCCAGCTCACCGCCCTACCGGCTAGCGGGCTCTCTATACGAGCAGTACTTC | CASSPPYRLAGSLYEQYF
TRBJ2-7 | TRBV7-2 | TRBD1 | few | TGTGCCAGCAGCGACCGGAACAGGGGCTCCTACGAGCAGTACTTC | CASSDRNRGSYEQYF
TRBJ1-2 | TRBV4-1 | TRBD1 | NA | TGCGCCAGCAGCCAAGGACAGGGGGCGCGTGGCTACACCTTC | CASSQGQGARGYTF
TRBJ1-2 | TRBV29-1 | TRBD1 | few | TGCAGCGGCCGGACAGGGCCCTCGACTAACTATGGCTACACCTTC | CSGRTGPSTNYGYTF
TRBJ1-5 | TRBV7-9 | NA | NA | TGTGCCAGCAGCCCAAGGGGTGGGGGTAATCAGCCCCAGCATTTT | CASSPRGGGNQPQHF
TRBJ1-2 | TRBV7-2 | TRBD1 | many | TGTGCCAGCAGCGCGACAGGGGCGGGTGGCTACACCTTC | CASSATGAGGYTF
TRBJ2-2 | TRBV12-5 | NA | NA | TGTGCTAGTGGTTGGTGGGGGTCCGGGGAGCTGTTTTTT | CASGWWGSGELFF
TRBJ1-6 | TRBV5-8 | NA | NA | TGTGCCAGCAGCTTTGGTTGGTGGGGGTCTAAGAATAATTCACCCCTCCACTTT | CASSFGWWGSKNNSPLHF
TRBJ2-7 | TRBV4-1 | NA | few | TGCGCCAGCAGCCAAGAACGGGTTGGGAGAAACTACGAGCAGTACTTC | CASSQERVGRNYEQYF
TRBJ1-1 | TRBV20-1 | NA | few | TGCAGTGCGGCCCGGGGGTCGGGGGTAACTGAAGCTTTCTTT | CSAARGSGVTEAFF
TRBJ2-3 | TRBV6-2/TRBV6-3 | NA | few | TGTGCCAGCAGCCAGACAAGAGATACGCAGTATTTT | CASSQTRDTQYF
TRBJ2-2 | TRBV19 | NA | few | TGTGCCAGTAGTATAGATGGGCCGAACACCGGGGAGCTGTTTTTT | CASSIDGPNTGELFF
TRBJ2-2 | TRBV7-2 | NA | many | TGTGCCAGCAGCTTAGTCCACACCGGGGAGCTGTTTTTT | CASSLVHTGELFF
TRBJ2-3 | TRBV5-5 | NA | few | TGTGCCAGCAGCTTGGACTTCGCCACAGATACGCAGTATTTT | CASSLDFATDTQYF
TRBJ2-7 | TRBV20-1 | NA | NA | TGCAGTGCTACTATACTAGGGGCCGGGCGCGAGCAGTACTTC | CSATILGAGREQYF
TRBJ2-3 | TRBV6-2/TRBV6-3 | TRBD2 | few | TGTGCCAGCAGTCCTCGGACTAGCGGGAGGGTGGATACGCAGTATTTT | CASSPRTSGRVDTQYF
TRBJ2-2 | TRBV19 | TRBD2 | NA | TGTGCCAGTAGCGGGAGGACGAACACCGGGGAGCTGTTTTTT | CASSGRTNTGELFF
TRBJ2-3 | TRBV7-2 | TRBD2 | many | TGTGCCAGCAGCTTACTAGCGGGAGCACACCATTTT | CASSLLAGAHHF